The text below deals with one T cell receptor beta chain. Sequenced by immunoSEQ multiplex PCR; TCRdb stores in-frame clones only, minus some. The repertoire consists of about 220,000 clones, with 80% to 85% occurring once and the leading ten covering nearly 20%. This sample is part of a study of blood T cell repertoires in COVID-19. The CDR3 runs to 13 residues. Germline CDR1 is LNHDA and CDR2 is SQIVND (reference sequence). With 5 bases removed from V and 4 bases from J, the gap between germline ends came to 11 bases. The clonotype originates from a man younger than 40 with active or convalescent COVID-19. The chain employs TRBV19 and TRBJ2-5; D is perhaps TRBD2 (5 bases). Sequencing was performed on peripheral blood. This chain's CDR3 is CASSGSFGETQYF. DNA for the CDR3: TGTGCCAGTAGTGGGAGTTTCGGAGAGACCCAGTACTTC.